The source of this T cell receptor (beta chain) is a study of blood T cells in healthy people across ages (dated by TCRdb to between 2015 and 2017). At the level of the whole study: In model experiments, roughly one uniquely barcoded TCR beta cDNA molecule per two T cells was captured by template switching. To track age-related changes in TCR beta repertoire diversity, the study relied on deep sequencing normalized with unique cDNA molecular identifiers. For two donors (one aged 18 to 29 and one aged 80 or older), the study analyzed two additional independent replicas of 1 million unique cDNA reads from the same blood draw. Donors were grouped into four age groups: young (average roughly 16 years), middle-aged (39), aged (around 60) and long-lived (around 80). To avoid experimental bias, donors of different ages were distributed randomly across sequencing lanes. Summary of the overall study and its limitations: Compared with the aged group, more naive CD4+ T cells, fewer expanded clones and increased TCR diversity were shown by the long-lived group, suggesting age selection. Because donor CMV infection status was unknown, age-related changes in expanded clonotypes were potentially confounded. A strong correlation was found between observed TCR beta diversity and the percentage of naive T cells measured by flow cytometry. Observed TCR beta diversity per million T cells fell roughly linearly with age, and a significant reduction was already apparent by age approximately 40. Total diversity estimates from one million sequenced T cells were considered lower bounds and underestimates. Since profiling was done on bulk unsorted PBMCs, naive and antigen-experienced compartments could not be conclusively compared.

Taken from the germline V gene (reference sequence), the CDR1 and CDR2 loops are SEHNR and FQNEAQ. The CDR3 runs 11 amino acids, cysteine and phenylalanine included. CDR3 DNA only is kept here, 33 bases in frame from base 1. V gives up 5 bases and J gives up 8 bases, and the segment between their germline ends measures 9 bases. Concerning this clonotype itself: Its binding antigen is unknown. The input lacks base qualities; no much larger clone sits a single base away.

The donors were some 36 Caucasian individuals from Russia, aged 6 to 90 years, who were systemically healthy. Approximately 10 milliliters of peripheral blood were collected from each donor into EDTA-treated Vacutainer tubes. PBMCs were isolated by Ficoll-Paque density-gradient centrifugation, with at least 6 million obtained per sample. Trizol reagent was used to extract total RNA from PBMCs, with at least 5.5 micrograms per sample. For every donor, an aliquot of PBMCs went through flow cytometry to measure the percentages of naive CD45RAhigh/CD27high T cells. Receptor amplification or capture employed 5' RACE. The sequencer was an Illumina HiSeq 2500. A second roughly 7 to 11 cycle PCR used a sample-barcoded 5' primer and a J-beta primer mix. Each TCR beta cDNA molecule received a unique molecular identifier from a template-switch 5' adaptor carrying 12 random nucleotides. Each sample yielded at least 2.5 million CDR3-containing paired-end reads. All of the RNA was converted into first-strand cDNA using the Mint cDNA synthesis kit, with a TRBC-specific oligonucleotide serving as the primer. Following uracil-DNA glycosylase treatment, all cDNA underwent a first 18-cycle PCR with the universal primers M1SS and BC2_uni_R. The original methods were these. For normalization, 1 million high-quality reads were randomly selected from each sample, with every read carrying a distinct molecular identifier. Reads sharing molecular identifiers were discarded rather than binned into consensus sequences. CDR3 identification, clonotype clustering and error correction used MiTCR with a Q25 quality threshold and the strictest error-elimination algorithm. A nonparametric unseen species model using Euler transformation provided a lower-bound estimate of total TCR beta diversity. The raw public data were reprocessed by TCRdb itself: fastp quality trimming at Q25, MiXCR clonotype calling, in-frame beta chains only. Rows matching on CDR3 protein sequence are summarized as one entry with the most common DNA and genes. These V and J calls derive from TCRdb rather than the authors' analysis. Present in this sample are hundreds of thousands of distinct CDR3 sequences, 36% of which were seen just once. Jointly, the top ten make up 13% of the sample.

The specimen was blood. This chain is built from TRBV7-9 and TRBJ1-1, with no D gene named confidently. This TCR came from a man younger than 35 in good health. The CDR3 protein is CASSPYNEAFF. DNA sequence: TGTGCCAGCAGCCCATATAACGAAGCTTTCTTT.